This T cell receptor (beta chain) came from a study of T cells in Graves' hyperthyroidism and ophthalmopathy. This clonotype came up many times. The PBMCs studied were ones that came from 8.5 to 10 ml fresh peripheral blood. The CDR3 is 15 residues long. Trimming pared 3 bases from V and 0 bases from J, leaving 12 bases between. Germline V lookup: CDR1 SGHTS, CDR2 YDEGEE. Researchers amplified the TCR beta CDR3 regions from RNA transcripts. An initial round of RT-PCR targeting the TCR CDR3 relied on the HTBI primer set. TCRdb independently ran MiXCR on the multiplex PCR reads; one entry per CDR3 protein. Of nearly 600,000 distinct CDR3 sequences in the sample, 13% to 15% were seen once.

The clonotype was recovered from a woman in her late teens or twenties with Graves' ophthalmopathy. The gene calls are TRBV5-8 and TRBJ1-1; maybe TRBD1 (6 bases). Sequenced material: blood. CDR3 amino acids: CASSWTDYMNTEAFF. Written as DNA, the CDR3 is TGTGCCAGCAGCTGGACAGACTACATGAACACTGAAGCTTTCTTT. The full variable domain, completed using reference TRBV5-8 and TRBJ1-1, is EAGVTQSPTHLIKTRGQQATLRCSPISGHTSVYWYQQALGLGLQFLLWYDEGEERNRGNFPPRFSGRQFPNYSSELNVNALELEDSALYLCASSWTDYMNTEAFFGQGTRLTVV.